This passage covers 29 T cell receptor beta chains from one sample sequenced in a study of shared clonotypes between healthy human individuals. CD45RO-negative CD8 cells positively selected for CCR7 made up the naive population, which excluded terminally differentiated effector memory CD45RA+ cells. The method was immunoSEQ multiplex PCR; TCRdb's version includes in-frame clones alone and lacks a portion of them. The table shows 600,000 or so clones, with approximately 95% occurring only once. The sequencing input was naive CD8+ T cells sorted from blood. These TCRs come from a woman in her thirties in good health.

This chain uses TRBV30 with TRBJ1-3; TRBD1 agrees at 9 bases. Germline-derived CDR1 and CDR2 are GTSNPN and SVGIG (reference sequence). This CDR3 is 13 amino acids long. The ends lost 8 bases at V and 4 bases at J; junction bases unmatched: 6. The CDR3 DNA reads as TGTGCCGCGGACAGGGGTGACGGAAACACCATATATTTT. It translates to CAADRGDGNTIYF.

The chain links TRBV5-4 to TRBJ1-2; 10 bases agree with TRBD1. The CDR3 consists of 16 residues. CDR1 and CDR2 (germline): SGHNT, YYREEE (reference sequence). Trimming took 2 bases from V and 7 from J; bases not matched to a gene: 11. The CDR3 loop is CASSFGPDRGSGGYTF. As DNA, the CDR3 is TGTGCCAGCAGCTTTGGCCCGGACAGGGGGTCGGGTGGCTACACCTTC.

The V gene is TRBV2, the J gene TRBJ1-2; D unclear. The CDR3 covers 15 residues. Germline loops: CDR1 SNHLY, CDR2 FYNNEI. Trimming removed 10 bases from V and 4 bases from J, with 22 bases in between. DNA of the CDR3: TGTGCCATCAACCCAGACTCGGAGGACCCCTATGGCTACACCTTC. Protein product: CAINPDSEDPYGYTF.

The gene calls are TRBV19 and TRBJ2-2; the match to TRBD1 covers 10 bases. V was pared by 7 bases and J by 3 bases, with 5 bases of the junction left unmatched. In germline, CDR1 is LNHDA, CDR2 SQIVND (reference sequence). This CDR3 is built from 15 residues. The CDR3 DNA follows: TGTGCCAGTACTGTGACAGGGGGCGACACCGGGGAGCTGTTTTTT. Translation: CASTVTGGDTGELFF.

This sequence joins TRBV5-4 and TRBJ2-7; 7 bases are shared with TRBD2. The germline gives CDR1 SGHNT, CDR2 YYREEE (reference sequence). The CDR3 has 15 residues. The trim removed 5 bases at V and 6 bases at J, leaving 14 bases unmatched. The CDR3 protein is CASSVQTSLGGEQYF. Written as DNA, the CDR3 is TGTGCCAGCAGTGTCCAGACTAGCCTGGGGGGCGAGCAGTACTTC.

J is TRBJ2-1 and V is TRBV5-1; a possible D gene is TRBD1 (6 bases). This CDR3 has 19 residues. Trimming removed 1 base from V and 1 base from J, with 21 bases in between. Germline loops: CDR1 SGHRS, CDR2 YFSETQ. CDR3 protein: CASSLLPQQGVGSYNEQFF. The CDR3 DNA follows: TGCGCCAGCAGCTTGCTGCCCCAACAGGGAGTTGGTTCCTACAATGAGCAGTTCTTC.

J is TRBJ1-2 and V is TRBV5-4; the D gene is possibly TRBD1 (5 bases). CDR3 length equals 15 residues. CDR1 is SGHNT, CDR2 YYREEE, per germline (reference sequence). V lost 4 bases to trimming and J lost 2 bases, with 15 bases between them. The CDR3 is CASSGYRRENYGYTF. In nucleotides, the CDR3 is TGTGCCAGCAGCGGTTACAGGAGGGAAAACTATGGCTACACCTTC.

This chain joins TRBV5-1 and TRBJ2-1, with D perhaps TRBD1 (6 bases). Trimming stripped 0 bases from V and 8 bases from J, with 12 bases between. Germline CDR1 is SGHRS and CDR2 is YFSETQ. The CDR3 extends over 14 amino acids. This chain's CDR3 is CASSLAGRGDEQFF. CDR3 nucleotides: TGCGCCAGCAGCTTGGCCGGCAGGGGTGATGAGCAGTTCTTC.

V and J are TRBV7-9 and TRBJ1-6; 7 nucleotides line up with TRBD1. CDR1 SEHNR and CDR2 FQNEAQ come from the germline V gene (reference sequence). J lost 9 bases, V lost 3 bases, and 8 bases had no gene match. The CDR3 has 15 residues. The CDR3 DNA is TGTGCCAGCAGCTTTGTACAGGGGTTAGGTTCACCCCTCCACTTT. As protein: CASSFVQGLGSPLHF.

On this clone: Other DNA sequences of this sample code for an identical CDR3. The J gene is TRBJ2-7, the V gene TRBV4-1, with TRBD2 matching over 9 bases. V shed 6 bases and J 4 bases; nucleotides not matched to a gene: 7. The CDR3 totals 14 residues. The germline V gene encodes CDR1 MGHRA and CDR2 YSYEKL. The CDR3 nucleotides are TGCGCCAGCAGTCCGGGACTAGCCGGGTACGAGCAGTACTTC. Translation gives CASSPGLAGYEQYF.

V and J are TRBV28 and TRBJ2-3; 13 bases map to TRBD2. CDR3 size: 18 residues. The germline gives CDR1 MDHEN, CDR2 SYDVKM. With 6 bases clipped from V and 2 bases from J, the junction kept 11 bases outside the gene matches. The CDR3 sequence: CASRGWTSGSGNTDTQYF. CDR3 coding DNA: TGTGCCAGCAGAGGCTGGACTAGCGGGAGTGGAAACACAGATACGCAGTATTTT.

V is TRBV21-1 and J is TRBJ1-4. TRBV21-1 is a listed pseudogene. This CDR3 is 13 amino acids long. This CDR3 reads CASSKRRNEKLFF. Here the CDR3 DNA reads TGTGCCAGCAGCAAAAGGAGAAATGAAAAACTGTTTTTT.

The chain carries TRBV6-1 and TRBJ1-1, with D possibly matching TRBD1 (6 bases). The CDR3 runs 14 residues. V lost 4 bases and J lost 1, with 10 bases in between. Germline values: CDR1 MNHNS, CDR2 SASEGT. CDR3 amino acids: CASSAGRGNTEAFF. For the CDR3, the DNA is TGTGCCAGCAGTGCGGGCAGGGGGAACACTGAAGCTTTCTTT.

The chain combines TRBV9 with TRBJ1-1; D is undetermined. Germline assignment: CDR1 SGDLS and CDR2 YYNGEE. Trimming removed 1 base from V and 0 bases from J, with 16 bases in between. This CDR3 is built from 17 residues. CDR3 protein: CASSVLRREELNTEAFF. The CDR3 DNA reads as TGTGCCAGCAGCGTACTCCGTCGGGAAGAGCTGAACACTGAAGCTTTCTTT. Filled out from reference TRBV9 and TRBJ1-1, the complete variable domain reads DSGVTQTPKHLITATGQRVTLRCSPRSGDLSVYWYQQSLDQGLQFLIQYYNGEERAKGNILERFSAQQFPDLHSELNLSSLELGDSALYFCASSVLRREELNTEAFFGQGTRLTVV.

V is TRBV6-5 and J is TRBJ2-5; possibly TRBD2 for D (5 bases). This CDR3 contains 14 residues. Trimming took off 2 bases at V and 3 bases at J, with 10 bases between the two ends. Germline V gene lookup returns CDR1 MNHEY and CDR2 SVGAGI. The CDR3, as DNA: TGTGCCAGCAGTTACCTTGCGCGGGAAGAGACCCAGTACTTC. It is translated as CASSYLAREETQYF.

V is TRBV19 and J is TRBJ1-5; D is unclear. Germline V gene data show CDR1 as LNHDA and CDR2 as SQIVND (reference sequence). This CDR3 spans 18 amino acids. Deletions cut 5 bases from V and 0 bases from J, with 20 bases between. DNA for the CDR3: TGTGCCAGTAGTTCCACCTGGGTTGGTAGCTATAGCAATCAGCCCCAGCATTTT. It translates to CASSSTWVGSYSNQPQHF. Filled out from reference TRBV19 and TRBJ1-5, the complete variable domain reads DGGITQSPKYLFRKEGQNVTLSCEQNLNHDAMYWYRQDPGQGLRLIYYSQIVNDFQKGDIAEGYSVSREKKESFPLTVTSAQKNPTAFYLCASSSTWVGSYSNQPQHFGDGTRLSIL.

This chain links TRBV28 with TRBJ2-5, with 11 bases fitting TRBD2. The DNA matches TRBJ2-7 better at its end, which makes the J call doubtful. CDR1 is MDHEN, CDR2 SYDVKM, per germline. There are 15 residues in the CDR3. The CDR3 here is CASSLKTSGIYEQYF. The CDR3 DNA reads TGTGCCAGCAGTTTAAAGACTAGCGGGATCTACGAGCAGTACTTC.

The chain has TRBV29-1 and TRBJ2-1; 8 bases fit TRBD2. Germline loops: CDR1 SQVTM, CDR2 ANQGSEA. The V segment lost 2 bases and the J segment 3 bases; nucleotides outside the gene matches: 9. This CDR3 has 16 residues. As DNA, the CDR3 is TGCAGCGTTGAACAAGCGGGAGATCTTCGCTACAATGAGCAGTTCTTC. Its translation is CSVEQAGDLRYNEQFF.

The chain has TRBV28 and TRBJ2-7; 8 nucleotides line up with TRBD2. Germline CDR1 and CDR2: MDHEN and SYDVKM. The CDR3 runs 15 residues. After removal of 3 bases from V and 5 bases from J, the junction contained 9 bases not matched to a gene. In DNA, the CDR3 is TGTGCCAGCAGTTTCCCCCGGGGGGGTTCGGACGAGCAGTACTTC. Its protein product is CASSFPRGGSDEQYF.

The chain uses TRBV27 and TRBJ2-7; D is ambiguous. V lost 0 bases, J lost 6 bases, and 9 bases lay in between. Per germline, CDR1 MNHEY and CDR2 SMNVEV (reference sequence). This CDR3 spans 13 amino acids. The CDR3 protein is CASSLSPVFEQYF. The CDR3 DNA follows: TGTGCCAGCAGTTTATCTCCCGTATTCGAGCAGTACTTC.

This clone was seen just once. This chain joins TRBV4-1 and TRBJ2-7; 10 bases map to TRBD2. The CDR3 extends over 16 amino acids. After removal of 4 bases from V and 3 bases from J, the junction contained 9 bases not matched to a gene. Germline values: CDR1 MGHRA, CDR2 YSYEKL. The CDR3 sequence is CASSPIWTSGNYEQYF. DNA of the CDR3: TGCGCCAGCAGCCCAATCTGGACTAGCGGCAACTACGAGCAGTACTTC.

The chain links TRBV6-4 to TRBJ2-3; D is perhaps TRBD1 or TRBD2 (6 bases each). The V end was cut by 4 bases, the J end by 5 bases, with 13 bases between. CDR1 MRHNA and CDR2 SNTAGT come from the germline V gene. The CDR3 runs to 14 residues. The CDR3 coding sequence is TGTGCCAGCAGTGTTCTTGGGGGGCGAGATACGCAGTATTTT. Protein product: CASSVLGGRDTQYF.

The CDR3 DNA reads TGTGCCAGCACCCCATGGGGGGGTCTGAGCAATCAGCCCCAGCATTTT. This translates into CASTPWGGLSNQPQHF. V gene TRBV7-8 combines with J gene TRBJ1-5, with D possibly being TRBD1 (5 bases). Trimming left V 7 bases short and J 1 base short, with 17 bases between. The CDR3 is made up of 16 amino acids. Germline V gene sequence: CDR1 SGHVS, CDR2 FQNEAQ.

This chain joins TRBV7-2 and TRBJ2-1; a possible D gene is TRBD2 (5 bases). CDR3 length: 16 residues. Germline CDR1 is SGHTA and CDR2 is FQGNSA. The V end lost 2 bases, the J end lost 9 bases, and 20 bases lay between the germline ends. The CDR3: CASSLTSFSSFGEQFF. CDR3 sequence (DNA): TGTGCCAGCAGCTTAACTAGTTTCTCCTCCTTCGGTGAGCAGTTCTTC.

The rearrangement uses TRBV2 and TRBJ2-3; 9 nucleotides match TRBD2. V dropped 4 bases and J dropped 0; count of bases not matched to a gene: 2. The germline CDR1 and CDR2 sequences are SNHLY and FYNNEI. The CDR3 contains 15 residues. The CDR3 DNA reads TGTGCCAGCAGTGCCACTAGCGGGAGCACAGATACGCAGTATTTT. As protein: CASSATSGSTDTQYF.

The chain recombines TRBV6-5 with TRBJ1-5; 10 bases match TRBD1. Germline CDR1 reads MNHEY; CDR2 reads SVGAGI. V dropped 6 bases and J dropped 4; count of bases not matched to a gene: 6. This CDR3 is 15 amino acids long. The CDR3 DNA is TGTGCCAGCAGCCAGACAGGGGGCACTAATCAGCCCCAGCATTTT. Amino acid sequence: CASSQTGGTNQPQHF.

Regarding this clone: The sample contains more than one DNA sequence encoding this CDR3. The rearrangement joins TRBV28 to TRBJ1-3; D is perhaps TRBD1 (6 bases). V lost 3 bases and J 3 bases, leaving 9 bases between the germline ends. Germline V CDR1 and CDR2: MDHEN, SYDVKM. This CDR3 spans 14 amino acids. CDR3 sequence reads: CASSLGGLGNTIYF. Here the CDR3 DNA reads TGTGCCAGCAGTTTGGGGGGGCTTGGAAACACCATATATTTT.

The J gene is TRBJ2-3, the V gene TRBV13; D unclear. The V end lost 1 base, the J end lost 6 bases, and 5 bases lay between the germline ends. The length of the CDR3 is 12 residues. CDR1 and CDR2 from the germline V gene are PRHDT and FYEKMQ (reference sequence). The CDR3 DNA sequence: TGTGCCAGCAGCTTAGTAGGTGATACGCAGTATTTT. Translating gives CASSLVGDTQYF.

The rearrangement links TRBV2 to TRBJ1-4; a weak D match, TRBD1 (6 bases). Trimming stripped 6 bases from V and 4 bases from J, with 12 bases between. The CDR3 extends over 14 amino acids. From germline, CDR1 is SNHLY and CDR2 FYNNEI. Written as DNA, the CDR3 is TGTGCCAGCAGAGGCGGGACATTTAATGAAAAACTGTTTTTT. The encoded protein is CASRGGTFNEKLFF.